This T cell receptor (beta chain) is from a study of shared clonotypes between healthy human individuals. V lost 0 bases and J lost 6, with 11 bases in between. This CDR3 has 15 residues. The V gene's germline CDR1 is SGHAT and CDR2 FQNNGV. The method was immunoSEQ multiplex PCR; TCRdb's version includes in-frame clones alone and lacks a portion of them. The sample has hundreds of thousands of clones; 95% to 97% are singletons. The rearrangement joins TRBV11-2 to TRBJ2-2, with a weak D call TRBD2 (5 bases). The receptor was derived from a woman in her 30s in good health. Sequencing was carried out using naive CD4+ T cells sorted from blood. The subset denotes: CD45RA+ positively selected. CDR3: CASSLEVGVAGELFF. The CDR3 nucleotides are TGTGCCAGCAGCTTAGAAGTGGGAGTCGCCGGGGAGCTGTTTTTT.